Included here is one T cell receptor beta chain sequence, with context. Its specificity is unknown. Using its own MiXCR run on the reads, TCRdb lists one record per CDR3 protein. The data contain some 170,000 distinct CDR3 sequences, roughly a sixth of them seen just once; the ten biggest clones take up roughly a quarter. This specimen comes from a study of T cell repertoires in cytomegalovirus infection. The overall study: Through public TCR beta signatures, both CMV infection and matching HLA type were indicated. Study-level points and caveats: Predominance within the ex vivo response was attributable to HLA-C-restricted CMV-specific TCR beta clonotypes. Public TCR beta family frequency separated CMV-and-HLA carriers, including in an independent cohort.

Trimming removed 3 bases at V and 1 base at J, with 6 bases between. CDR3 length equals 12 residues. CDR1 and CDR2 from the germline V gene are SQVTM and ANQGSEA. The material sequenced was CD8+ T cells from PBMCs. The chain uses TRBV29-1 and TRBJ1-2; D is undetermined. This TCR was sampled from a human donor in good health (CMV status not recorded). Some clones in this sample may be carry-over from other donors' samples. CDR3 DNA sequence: TGCAGCGTTGAGGGGATTAACTATGGCTACACCTTC. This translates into CSVEGINYGYTF.